These 8 T cell receptor beta chains originate from one sample sequenced in a study of T cells after yellow fever vaccination. From the 5' RACE reads, TCRdb called clonotypes with MiXCR, one entry per CDR3 protein. The data hold 250,000 to 350,000 distinct CDR3 sequences, with roughly 6.8% observed a single time. Here the sequenced sample was PBMCs, taken roughly 45 days after the first yellow fever vaccination. Receptors were obtained from a young man who received the YFV17D yellow fever vaccine.

The V gene is TRBV7-2, the J gene TRBJ1-2, with unresolved D. The CDR3 has 13 residues. V was clipped by 4 bases and J by 5 bases, with 11 bases between them. Germline V gene lookup returns CDR1 SGHTA and CDR2 FQGNSA. As DNA, the CDR3 is TGTGCCAGCAGCTACATCAGTTCGTATGGCTACACCTTC. It translates to CASSYISSYGYTF.

This clonotype appeared a few times. The rearrangement joins TRBV5-1 to TRBJ1-2; a possible D gene is TRBD1 (6 bases). The germline gives CDR1 SGHRS, CDR2 YFSETQ. CDR3 size: 9 residues. V was trimmed by 7 bases and J by 13 bases, leaving 11 bases between them. CDR3 sequence reads: CASQGGPTF. The CDR3 DNA sequence: TGCGCCAGCCAAGGGGGGCCCACCTTC.

In its sample, this clonotype was seen many times. The CDR3 DNA sequence: TGCAGCGTTGAATCCTCGAGGGGGCGCACCGGGGAGCTGTTTTTT. Translating it yields CSVESSRGRTGELFF. This sequence joins TRBV29-1 and TRBJ2-2; 7 nucleotides align to TRBD1. V lost 2 bases to trimming and J lost 4 bases; unmatched junction nucleotides: 7. Germline V gene lookup returns CDR1 SQVTM and CDR2 ANQGSEA. This CDR3 region has 15 residues.

The chain uses TRBV28 and TRBJ2-5; D is perhaps TRBD2 (7 bases). In germline, CDR1 is MDHEN, CDR2 SYDVKM. V was clipped by 7 bases and J by 4 bases, with 16 bases between them. This CDR3 contains 14 residues. The CDR3 nucleotides read TGTGCCAGCAAGAAAGGGGGGGCCGGAGAGACCCAGTACTTC. This sequence encodes CASKKGGAGETQYF.

V is TRBV19 and J is TRBJ1-1, with no clear D. This CDR3 is 13 amino acids long. Germline V gene lookup returns CDR1 LNHDA and CDR2 SQIVND (reference sequence). The V end was cut by 1 base, the J end by 1 base, with 4 bases between. The DNA for the CDR3 is TGTGCCAGTAGTATAGGCGGGAACACTGAAGCTTTCTTT. Its protein is CASSIGGNTEAFF.

The chain employs TRBV5-1 and TRBJ2-5; the D gene is possibly TRBD1 (5 bases). V shed 2 bases and J shed 5 bases, with 13 bases lying between them. Germline CDR1 is SGHRS and CDR2 is YFSETQ. The CDR3 extends over 14 amino acids. The CDR3 DNA is TGCGCCAGCAGCTTCCAAGGGGATCATGAGACCCAGTACTTC. Translated, it gives CASSFQGDHETQYF.

V gene TRBV11-2 combines with J gene TRBJ2-5; possibly TRBD2 for D (6 bases). Trimming removed 1 base at V and 7 bases at J, with 10 bases between. Germline CDR1 is SGHAT and CDR2 is FQNNGV. The CDR3 contains 13 residues. Written as DNA, the CDR3 is TGTGCCAGCAGCTTAGGACTAGAGGGGACCCAGTACTTC. It yields the protein CASSLGLEGTQYF.

This clonotype was detected only a few times. This chain links TRBV6-4 with TRBJ2-1; 16 bases map to TRBD2. The CDR3 length is 18 residues. CDR1 and CDR2 from the germline V gene are MRHNA and SNTAGT. Germline trimming cut 0 bases from V and 6 bases from J; bases unmatched to any gene: 5. The CDR3, as DNA: TGTGCCAGCAGTGACTCCGGGACTAGCGGGGGGGCCATCAATGAGCAGTTCTTC. Protein: CASSDSGTSGGAINEQFF.